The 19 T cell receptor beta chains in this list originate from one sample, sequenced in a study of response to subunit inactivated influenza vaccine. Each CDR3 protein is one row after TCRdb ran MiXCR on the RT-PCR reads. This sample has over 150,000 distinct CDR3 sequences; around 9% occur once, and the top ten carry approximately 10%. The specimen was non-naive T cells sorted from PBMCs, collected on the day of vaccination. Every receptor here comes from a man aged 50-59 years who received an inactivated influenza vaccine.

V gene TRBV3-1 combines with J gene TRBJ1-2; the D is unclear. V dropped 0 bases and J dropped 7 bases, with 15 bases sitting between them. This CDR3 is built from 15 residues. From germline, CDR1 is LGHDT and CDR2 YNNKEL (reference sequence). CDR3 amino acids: CASSQDDGSMVGYTF. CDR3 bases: TGTGCCAGCAGCCAAGATGACGGCTCTATGGTTGGCTACACCTTC.

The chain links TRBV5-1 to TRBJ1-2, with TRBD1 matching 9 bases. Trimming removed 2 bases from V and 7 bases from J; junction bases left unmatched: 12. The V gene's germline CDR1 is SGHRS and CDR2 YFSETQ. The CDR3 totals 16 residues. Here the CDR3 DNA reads TGCGCCAGCAGCTTAAGGGGGACACAGGGGGCGCGTGGCTACACCTTC. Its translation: CASSLRGTQGARGYTF.

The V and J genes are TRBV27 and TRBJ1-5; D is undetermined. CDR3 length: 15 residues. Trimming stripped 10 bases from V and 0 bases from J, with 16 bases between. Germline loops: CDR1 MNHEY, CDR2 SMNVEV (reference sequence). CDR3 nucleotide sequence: TGTGCCACCAAAGAAGGGCGCGATAGCAATCAGCCCCAGCATTTT. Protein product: CATKEGRDSNQPQHF.

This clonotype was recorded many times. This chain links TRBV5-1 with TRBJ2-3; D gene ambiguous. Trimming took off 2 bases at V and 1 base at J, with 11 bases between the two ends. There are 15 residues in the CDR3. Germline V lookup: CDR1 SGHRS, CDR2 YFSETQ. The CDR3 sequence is CASSFGDYRTDTQYF. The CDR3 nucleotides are TGCGCCAGCAGCTTCGGTGATTATCGCACAGATACGCAGTATTTT. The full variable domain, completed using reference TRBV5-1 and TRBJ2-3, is KAGVTQTPRYLIKTRGQQVTLSCSPISGHRSVSWYQQTPGQGLQFLFEYFSETQRNKGNFPGRFSGRQFSNSRSEMNVSTLELGDSALYLCASSFGDYRTDTQYFGPGTRLTVL.

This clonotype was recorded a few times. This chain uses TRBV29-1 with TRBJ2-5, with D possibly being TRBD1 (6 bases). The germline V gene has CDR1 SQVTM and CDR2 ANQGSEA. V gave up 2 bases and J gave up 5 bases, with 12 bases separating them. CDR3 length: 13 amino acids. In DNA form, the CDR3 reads TGCAGCGTTGAACAGGGGTTAAAGGAGACCCAGTACTTC. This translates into CSVEQGLKETQYF.

CDR3 nucleotide sequence: TGTGCCAGCAGCTTAGTCGCTCAGAGGGACGGGGAGCTGTTTTTT. It specifies CASSLVAQRDGELFF. The V gene is TRBV7-2, the J gene TRBJ2-2; maybe TRBD2 (5 bases). This CDR3 spans 15 amino acids. V lost 1 base and J lost 7, with 13 bases in between. CDR1 SGHTA and CDR2 FQGNSA come from the germline V gene.

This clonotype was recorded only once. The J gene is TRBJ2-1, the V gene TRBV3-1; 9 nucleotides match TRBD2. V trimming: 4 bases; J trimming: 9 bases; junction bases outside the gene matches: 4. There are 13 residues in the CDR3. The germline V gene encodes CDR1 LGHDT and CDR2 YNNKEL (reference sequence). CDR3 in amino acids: CASSRGGAIEQFF. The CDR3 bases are TGTGCCAGCAGCCGCGGGGGGGCCATTGAGCAGTTCTTC.

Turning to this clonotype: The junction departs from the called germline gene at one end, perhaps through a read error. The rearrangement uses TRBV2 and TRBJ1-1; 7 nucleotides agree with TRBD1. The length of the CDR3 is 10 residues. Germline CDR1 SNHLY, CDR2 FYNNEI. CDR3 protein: CASSGTAENF. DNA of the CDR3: TGTGCCAGCAGCGGGACAGCCGAGAATTTT. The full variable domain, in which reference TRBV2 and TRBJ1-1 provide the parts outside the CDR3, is EPEVTQTPSHQVTQMGQEVILRCVPISNHLYFYWYRQILGQKVEFLVSFYNNEISEKSEIFDDQFSVERPDGSNFTLKIRSTKLEDSAMYFCASSGTAENFGQGTRLTVV.

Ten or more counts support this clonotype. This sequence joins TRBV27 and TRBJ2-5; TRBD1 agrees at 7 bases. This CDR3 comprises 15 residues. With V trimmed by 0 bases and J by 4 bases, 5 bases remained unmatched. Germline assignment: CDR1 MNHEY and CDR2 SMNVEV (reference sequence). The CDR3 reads CASSLSTGPLETQYF. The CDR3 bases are TGTGCCAGCAGTTTATCGACAGGGCCCTTAGAGACCCAGTACTTC.

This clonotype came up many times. CDR3 residues: CASSLGVRRQFF. The CDR3 DNA reads TGTGCCAGCAGCTTAGGCGTACGTCGGCAGTTCTTC. The gene calls are TRBV7-2 and TRBJ2-1; D is undetermined. Germline values: CDR1 SGHTA, CDR2 FQGNSA. V was pared by 1 base and J by 12 bases, with 10 bases between. The CDR3 is 12 amino acids.

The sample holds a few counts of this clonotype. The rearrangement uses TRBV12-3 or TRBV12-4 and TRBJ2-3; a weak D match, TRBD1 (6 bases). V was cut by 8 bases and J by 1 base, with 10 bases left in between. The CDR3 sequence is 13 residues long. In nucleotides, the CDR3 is TGTGCCAGCGGGACACACGGCACAGATACGCAGTATTTT. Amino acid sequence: CASGTHGTDTQYF.

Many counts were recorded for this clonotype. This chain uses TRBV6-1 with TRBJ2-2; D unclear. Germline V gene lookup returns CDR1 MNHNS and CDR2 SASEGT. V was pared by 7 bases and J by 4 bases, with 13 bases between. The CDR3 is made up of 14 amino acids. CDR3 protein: CASIEAGLTGELFF. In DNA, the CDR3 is TGTGCCAGCATAGAGGCTGGTCTCACCGGGGAGCTGTTTTTT.

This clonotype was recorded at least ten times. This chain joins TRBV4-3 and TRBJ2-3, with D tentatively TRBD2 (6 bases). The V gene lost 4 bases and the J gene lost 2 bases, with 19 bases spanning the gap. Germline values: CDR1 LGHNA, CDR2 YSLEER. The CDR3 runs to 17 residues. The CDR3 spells CASSPSVFGGVTDTQYF. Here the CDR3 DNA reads TGCGCCAGCAGCCCATCCGTTTTTGGCGGGGTCACAGATACGCAGTATTTT.

For the CDR3, the DNA is TGTGCCAGCAGCGTAGGTGTCGGGGGCTCTGGAAACACCATATATTTT. Translation: CASSVGVGGSGNTIYF. The chain recombines TRBV9 with TRBJ1-3; TRBD1 might be the D (5 bases). V lost 0 bases and J lost 0, with 10 bases in between. The CDR3 is 16 amino acids. Germline V gives CDR1 SGDLS, CDR2 YYNGEE.

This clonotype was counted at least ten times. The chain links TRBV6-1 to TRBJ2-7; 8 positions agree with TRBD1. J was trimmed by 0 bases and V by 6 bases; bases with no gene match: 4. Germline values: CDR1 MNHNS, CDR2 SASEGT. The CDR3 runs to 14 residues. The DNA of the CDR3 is TGTGCCAGCAGGACGACAGGGGTCTCCTACGAGCAGTACTTC. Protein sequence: CASRTTGVSYEQYF.

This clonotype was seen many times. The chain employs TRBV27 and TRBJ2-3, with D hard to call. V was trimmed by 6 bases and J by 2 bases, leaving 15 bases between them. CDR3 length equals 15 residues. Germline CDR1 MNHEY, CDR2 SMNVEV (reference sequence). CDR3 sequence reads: CASRKNLVTTDTQYF. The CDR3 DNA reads TGTGCCAGCAGGAAAAACTTAGTAACCACAGATACGCAGTATTTT.

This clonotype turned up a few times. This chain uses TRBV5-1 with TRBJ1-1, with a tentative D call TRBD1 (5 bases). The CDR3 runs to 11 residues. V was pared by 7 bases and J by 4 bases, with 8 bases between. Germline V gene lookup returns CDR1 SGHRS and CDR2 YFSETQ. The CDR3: CASRGVTEAFF. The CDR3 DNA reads TGCGCCAGCCGAGGGGTCACTGAAGCTTTCTTT. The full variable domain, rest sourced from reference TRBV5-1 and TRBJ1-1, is KAGVTQTPRYLIKTRGQQVTLSCSPISGHRSVSWYQQTPGQGLQFLFEYFSETQRNKGNFPGRFSGRQFSNSRSEMNVSTLELGDSALYLCASRGVTEAFFGQGTRLTVV.

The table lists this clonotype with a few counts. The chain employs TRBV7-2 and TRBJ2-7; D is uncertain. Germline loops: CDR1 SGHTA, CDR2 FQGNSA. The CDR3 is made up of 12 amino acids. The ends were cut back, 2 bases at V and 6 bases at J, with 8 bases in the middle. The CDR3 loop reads CASSLSLGEQYF. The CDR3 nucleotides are TGTGCCAGCAGCTTATCATTAGGCGAGCAGTACTTC.

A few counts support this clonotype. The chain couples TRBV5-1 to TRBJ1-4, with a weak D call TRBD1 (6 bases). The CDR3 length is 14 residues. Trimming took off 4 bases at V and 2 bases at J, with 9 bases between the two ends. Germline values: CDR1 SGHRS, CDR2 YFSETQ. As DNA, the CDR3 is TGCGCCAGCAGCACGGGGGGCACTAATGAAAAACTGTTTTTT. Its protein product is CASSTGGTNEKLFF.